These 4 T cell receptor beta chains originate from one sample sequenced in a study of Ad26.COV2.S vaccination and SARS-CoV-2 variants. The treatment denotes: roughly 18 received Ad26.COV2.S at low or high dose, single or two shots; about 5 received placebo; per-sample allocation not given. Samples analyzed were those drawn on day 63 after the first vaccine or placebo injection. Clones were sequenced by immunoSEQ multiplex PCR, and TCRdb holds only the in-frame ones, with some missing. The sample contains about 350,000 clones, roughly 84% of which appear only once. The sample consisted of peripheral blood, taken in a trial of Ad26.COV2.S vaccine versus placebo. The receptors originated from a person aged 18-60 years who received the Ad26.COV2.S COVID-19 vaccine or a placebo.

This clone was found once. For the CDR3, the DNA is TGTGCCAGCAGCGGAACCGGGACAGGGGAAGAGACCCAGTACTTC. Its protein is CASSGTGTGEETQYF. The chain recombines TRBV5-6 with TRBJ2-5, with 10 bases matching TRBD1. Germline trimming cut 4 bases from V and 3 bases from J; bases unmatched to any gene: 6. Germline V gives CDR1 SGHDT, CDR2 YYEEEE. The CDR3 length is 15 residues.

As DNA, the CDR3 is TGCGCCAGCAGCCAACAACAGGGAAGGGAATCCTACAATGAGCAGTTCTTC. Its translation: CASSQQQGRESYNEQFF. The J gene is TRBJ2-1, the V gene TRBV4-3; D might be TRBD1 (6 bases). This CDR3 has 17 residues. Trimming removed 2 bases at V and 1 base at J, with 15 bases between. Germline loops: CDR1 LGHNA, CDR2 YSLEER.

The V call is TRBV6-1, the J call TRBJ2-5; 9 nucleotides agree with TRBD1. V was clipped by 4 bases and J by 2 bases; unmatched bases: 8. The length of the CDR3 is 16 residues. Germline-derived CDR1 and CDR2 are MNHNS and SASEGT. This CDR3 is CASSGGTGPWQETQYF. The CDR3 nucleotides are TGTGCCAGCAGTGGGGGGACAGGGCCATGGCAAGAGACCCAGTACTTC.

The genes are TRBV11-3 and TRBJ2-5; 7 bases agree with TRBD1. CDR1 is SGHNT and CDR2 is YENEEA in the germline V gene. The CDR3 extends over 14 amino acids. The junction had 3 bases not matched to a gene; V was cut back by 3 bases and J by 2 bases. The CDR3 loop is CASSLGQPQETQYF. The CDR3 DNA reads as TGTGCCAGCAGCTTGGGACAGCCGCAAGAGACCCAGTACTTC.